These 19 T cell receptor beta chains were all obtained from the same sample, sequenced in a study of graft-versus-host responses after intestinal transplantation. Their antigen targets remain unknown. Produced via immunoSEQ multiplex PCR; TCRdb's table is partial and in-frame only. Found here are some 100,000 clones, over 80% of them singletons; the top ten hold approximately 5.5%. The input for sequencing was unstimulated CD8+ T cells sorted from spleen or lymph node cells, taken before intestinal transplant. The receptors stem from a human donor who received an intestinal transplant.

V and J are TRBV4-1 and TRBJ1-6; D gene uncertain. Germline V CDR1 and CDR2: MGHRA, YSYEKL. The CDR3 is made up of 17 amino acids. V lost 8 bases and J 10 bases, leaving 27 bases between the germline ends. The CDR3: CASRQQVPGDEWSPLHF. CDR3 nucleotide sequence: TGCGCCAGCCGTCAACAAGTACCGGGAGATGAGTGGTCACCCCTCCACTTT.

V is TRBV6-5 and J is TRBJ2-7; the D gene is possibly TRBD1 (5 bases). The V end was cut by 2 bases, the J end by 7 bases, with 15 bases between. CDR3 length: 14 residues. Germline CDR1 is MNHEY and CDR2 is SVGAGI. CDR3 sequence: CASSYDLGHLEQYF. CDR3 bases: TGTGCCAGCAGTTACGACCTAGGACACCTAGAGCAGTACTTC.

The gene calls are TRBV19 and TRBJ1-2; possible D gene TRBD1, 6 bases. The CDR3 sequence is 14 residues long. Deletions cut 5 bases from V and 3 bases from J, with 13 bases between. Germline V lookup: CDR1 LNHDA, CDR2 SQIVND (reference sequence). Written as DNA, the CDR3 is TGTGCCAGTAGTCCCTGGACAGATCACTATGGCTACACCTTC. This sequence encodes CASSPWTDHYGYTF.

The V gene is TRBV13, the J gene TRBJ2-1; D may be TRBD1 (5 bases). V was trimmed by 6 bases and J by 0 bases, leaving 12 bases between them. The CDR3 spans 15 residues. The germline V gene has CDR1 PRHDT and CDR2 FYEKMQ (reference sequence). CDR3 in DNA: TGTGCCAGCAGTCTTGACAGCCTCTCCTACAATGAGCAGTTCTTC. Protein sequence: CASSLDSLSYNEQFF. The whole variable domain, filled in from reference TRBV13 and TRBJ2-1, reads AAGVIQSPRHLIKEKRETATLKCYPIPRHDTVYWYQQGPGQDPQFLISFYEKMQSDKGSIPDRFSAQQFSDYHSELNMSSLELGDSALYFCASSLDSLSYNEQFFGPGTRLTVL.

CDR3 sequence (DNA): TGTGCCAGCAGCCCAGGGGGCGAGTACGAGCAGTACTTC. Its protein product is CASSPGGEYEQYF. The V and J genes are TRBV7-6 and TRBJ2-7; the match to TRBD1 covers 8 bases. The V gene's germline CDR1 is SGHVS and CDR2 FNYEAQ. The J segment lost 4 bases and the V segment lost 5 bases, leaving 4 bases of the junction unmatched. This CDR3 is 13 amino acids long.

The chain links TRBV2 to TRBJ2-1; 9 nucleotides agree with TRBD2. V shed 7 bases and J 3 bases; nucleotides not matched to a gene: 10. The CDR3 has 16 amino acids. Germline CDR1 reads SNHLY; CDR2 reads FYNNEI. The DNA of the CDR3 is TGTGCCAGCACCCCATCCCTAGCGGGGCACTACAATGAGCAGTTCTTC. The encoded protein is CASTPSLAGHYNEQFF.

The CDR3, as DNA: TGTGCCAGCAGTGGGGGACGGTGGGCTTTAGGCACTGAAGCTTTCTTT. It encodes CASSGGRWALGTEAFF. The chain recombines TRBV2 with TRBJ1-1; possibly TRBD1 for D (5 bases). The germline CDR1 and CDR2 sequences are SNHLY and FYNNEI. Trimming cost V 4 bases and J 4 bases, with 19 bases left between them. The CDR3 runs 16 residues.

CDR3 nucleotide sequence: TGTGCCAGCGGTGATTACGAGCAGTACTTC. As protein: CASGDYEQYF. This chain connects TRBV6-5 to TRBJ2-7; D is undetermined. CDR1 MNHEY and CDR2 SVGAGI come from the germline V gene. V was shortened by 8 bases and J by 4 bases, with 6 bases between the two germline ends. The CDR3 has 10 amino acids.

The chain combines TRBV18 with TRBJ2-1; possibly TRBD2 for D (5 bases). V gave up 2 bases and J gave up 10 bases, with 9 bases separating them. Per germline, CDR1 KGHSH and CDR2 LQKENI. This CDR3 region has 12 residues. The CDR3 is CASSPGGPEQFF. CDR3 DNA: TGTGCCAGCTCACCAGGCGGGCCGGAGCAGTTCTTC.

The chain carries TRBV27 and TRBJ1-2, with 8 nucleotides matching TRBD1. Germline values: CDR1 MNHEY, CDR2 SMNVEV (reference sequence). The CDR3 runs 14 residues. V shed 5 bases, J shed 0 bases, and the junction held 2 bases outside the gene matches. The DNA of the CDR3 is TGTGCCAGCAGTCCGGGACAGGCTAACTATGGCTACACCTTC. Its translation is CASSPGQANYGYTF.

The CDR3 protein is CASRDNEQFF. The CDR3, as DNA: TGTGCCAGCAGAGACAATGAGCAGTTCTTC. This chain links TRBV6-6 with TRBJ2-1; D is unclear. Germline CDR1 reads MNHNY; CDR2 reads SVGAGI (reference sequence). With 6 bases removed from V and 5 bases from J, the gap between germline ends came to 2 bases. This CDR3 is 10 amino acids long.

The chain is built from TRBV6-4 and TRBJ2-1, with 7 bases that match TRBD2. The CDR3 loop spans 16 amino acids. V lost 5 bases to trimming and J lost 3 bases; unmatched junction nucleotides: 10. Germline V gene sequence: CDR1 MRHNA, CDR2 SNTAGT. The CDR3 protein is CASSYEAGPFYNEQFF. Here the CDR3 DNA reads TGTGCCAGCAGTTACGAAGCGGGACCCTTCTACAATGAGCAGTTCTTC.

The table lists this clone with a count of one. The chain combines TRBV2 with TRBJ2-7; 7 nucleotides align to TRBD1. V shed 10 bases and J 1 base; nucleotides not matched to a gene: 4. This CDR3 region has 12 residues. From germline, CDR1 is SNHLY and CDR2 FYNNEI. CDR3 DNA: TGTGCCATCAAGGGACAGTCCTACGAGCAGTACTTC. Protein: CAIKGQSYEQYF.

This chain connects TRBV6-5 to TRBJ2-7; weak D call: TRBD1 (6 bases). The ends were cut back, 1 base at V and 2 bases at J, with 12 bases in the middle. This CDR3 region has 15 residues. Germline lookup yields CDR1 MNHEY and CDR2 SVGAGI. CDR3 in amino acids: CASSYFTGPPYEQYF. The CDR3 region has the DNA TGTGCCAGCAGTTACTTCACAGGGCCTCCCTACGAGCAGTACTTC.

The genes are TRBV13 and TRBJ2-1, with D possibly TRBD2 on 6 matching bases. The CDR3 is 14 amino acids. Per germline, CDR1 PRHDT and CDR2 FYEKMQ (reference sequence). Trimming took off 7 bases at V and 6 bases at J, with 16 bases between the two ends. CDR3 region: CASTSGGNINEQFF. For the CDR3, the DNA is TGTGCCAGCACCTCCGGGGGAAACATCAATGAGCAGTTCTTC.

This clone was recorded only once. The J gene is TRBJ2-7, the V gene TRBV6-1, with D tentatively TRBD1 (6 bases). Germline V gene lookup returns CDR1 MNHNS and CDR2 SASEGT. Trimming removed 2 bases at V and 0 bases at J, with 11 bases between. The CDR3 spans 15 residues. The CDR3 spells CASSERGQFSYEQYF. Written as DNA, the CDR3 is TGTGCCAGCAGTGAAAGAGGACAGTTCTCCTACGAGCAGTACTTC.

The rearrangement uses TRBV9 and TRBJ2-7; the match to TRBD1 covers 11 bases. Germline V lookup: CDR1 SGDLS, CDR2 YYNGEE. The V and J ends lost 3 bases and 5 bases, in that order; junction bases with no gene match: 4. The CDR3 spans 14 residues. CDR3 sequence reads: CASSEGQGGNEQYF. The CDR3 DNA follows: TGTGCCAGCAGCGAGGGACAGGGGGGGAACGAGCAGTACTTC.

The chain uses TRBV4-1 and TRBJ2-1; D is undetermined. Trimming stripped 5 bases from V and 3 bases from J, with 2 bases between. CDR3 length: 11 residues. Germline CDR1 is MGHRA and CDR2 is YSYEKL. CDR3 nucleotide sequence: TGCGCCAGCAGCTACTACAATGAGCAGTTCTTC. Amino acid sequence: CASSYYNEQFF.

The gene calls are TRBV7-6 and TRBJ1-3; a weak D match, TRBD1 (6 bases). Trimming removed 4 bases at V and 2 bases at J, with 15 bases between. The CDR3 has 16 residues. CDR1 SGHVS and CDR2 FNYEAQ come from the germline V gene. This CDR3 is CASSSDLTGTGNTIYF. CDR3 DNA: TGTGCCAGCAGCTCGGATCTCACAGGGACTGGAAACACCATATATTTT.